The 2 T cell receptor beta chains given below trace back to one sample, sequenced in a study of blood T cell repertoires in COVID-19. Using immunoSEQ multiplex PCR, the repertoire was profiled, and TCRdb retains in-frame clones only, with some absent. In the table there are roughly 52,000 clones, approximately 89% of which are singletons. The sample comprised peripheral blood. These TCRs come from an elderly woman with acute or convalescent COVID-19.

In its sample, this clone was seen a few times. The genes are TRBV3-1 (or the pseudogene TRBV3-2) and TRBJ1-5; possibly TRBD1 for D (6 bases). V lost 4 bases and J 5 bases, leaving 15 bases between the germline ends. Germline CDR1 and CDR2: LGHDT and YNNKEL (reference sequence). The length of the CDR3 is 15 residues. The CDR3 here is CASSPGAGDDQPQHF. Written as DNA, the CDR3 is TGTGCCAGCAGCCCCGGCGCAGGGGACGATCAGCCCCAGCATTTT.

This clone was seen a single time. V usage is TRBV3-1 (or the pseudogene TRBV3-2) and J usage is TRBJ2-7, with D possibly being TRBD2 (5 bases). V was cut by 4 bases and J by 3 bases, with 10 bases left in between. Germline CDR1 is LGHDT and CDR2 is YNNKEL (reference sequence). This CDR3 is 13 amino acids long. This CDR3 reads CASSPPEVYEQYF. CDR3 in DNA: TGTGCCAGCAGCCCACCGGAGGTCTACGAGCAGTACTTC.